The text below deals with one TCR beta chain. No antigen is known for it. 13 Jbeta primers and 60 Vbeta primers were used for the PCR. Original processing notes: An analysis that came later counted some 81 million unique TCR beta chains, about 10 million shared. This table comes from immunoSEQ multiplex PCR, and its TCRdb copy is limited to in-frame clones, with some not included. V and J calls plus clone size are reproduced from that table; the DNA served to infer D and trimming. The repertoire has around 200,000 clones, over 70% of them found once; the top ten carry 2.5% to 3.5%. The source of the sample is a study of cytomegalovirus exposure and HLA in healthy donors. The CDR3 is made up of 13 amino acids. Trimming stripped 11 bases from V and 4 bases from J, with 15 bases between. Germline assignment: CDR1 MNHNY and CDR2 SVGAGI (reference sequence). Each donor was healthy, and each was a bone marrow donor.

Study-level findings and limits: Later analysis identified a missense DCLRE1C variant that was linked to TCR beta V- and J-gene trimming. Usually a TCR sequence was rare, but some public TCRs were found in many donors.

The sequenced material came from PBMCs. The source of this sequence is a female donor in good health and CMV-seronegative. The chain is built from TRBV6-6 and TRBJ2-1; D perhaps matches TRBD2 (5 bases). CDR3 nucleotides: TGTGCCTCATCTAGCCAACTTTACAATGAGCAGTTCTTC. Its translation: CASSSQLYNEQFF.